This TCR beta chain was recovered during a study of human T cells and chemical hapten exposure. General observations from the study: Following DPC sensitization, TCRs present above 1 in 1000 frequency showed no change.

This clonotype was picked up many times. Antigen unknown. TCRdb re-analysed the RACE reads in MiXCR, keeping a single row per CDR3 protein. The data hold 180,000 or so distinct CDR3 sequences, with 20% to 25% observed a single time. The germline CDR1 and CDR2 sequences are SGHVS and FQNEAQ. With 1 base removed from V and 0 bases from J, the gap between germline ends came to 7 bases. This CDR3 region has 15 residues. Time point described: patch test 3, about 24 weeks after DPC sensitization. The treatment denotes: therapeutic diphenylcyclopropenone sensitization with weekly scalp DPC. The genes are TRBV7-8 and TRBJ2-1; no reliable D call. This receptor was obtained from a woman aged 40 to 50 with alopecia areata. Some clones in this sample may be carry-over from other donors' samples. The sequences come from whole blood, collected in connection with sensitization to the hapten diphenylcyclopropenone (DPC). CDR3 protein: CASSLDFSSYNEQFF. CDR3 DNA sequence: TGTGCCAGCAGCTTAGACTTTAGCTCCTACAATGAGCAGTTCTTC.